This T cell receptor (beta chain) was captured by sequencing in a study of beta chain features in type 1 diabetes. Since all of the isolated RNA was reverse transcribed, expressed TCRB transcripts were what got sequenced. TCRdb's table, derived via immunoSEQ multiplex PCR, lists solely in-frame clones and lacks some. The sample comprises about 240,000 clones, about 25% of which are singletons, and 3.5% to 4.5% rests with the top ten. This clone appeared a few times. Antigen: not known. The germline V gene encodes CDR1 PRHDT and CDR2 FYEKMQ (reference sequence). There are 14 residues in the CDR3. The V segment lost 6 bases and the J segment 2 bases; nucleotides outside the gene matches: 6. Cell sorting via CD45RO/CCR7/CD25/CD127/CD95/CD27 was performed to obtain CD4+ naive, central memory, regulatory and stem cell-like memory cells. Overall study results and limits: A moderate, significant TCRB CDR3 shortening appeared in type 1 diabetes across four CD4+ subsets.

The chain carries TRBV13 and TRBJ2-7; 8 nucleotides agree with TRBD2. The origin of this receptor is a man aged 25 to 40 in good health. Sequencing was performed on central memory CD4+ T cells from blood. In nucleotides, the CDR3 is TGTGCCAGCAGGAGAACGGGGGGGCCCTACGAGCAGTACTTC. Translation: CASRRTGGPYEQYF.